The T cell receptor beta chain described here comes from a study of shared clonotypes between healthy human individuals. Study-wide findings and caveats: It was anticipated that sequencing depth would influence how many clonotypes donors shared.

Regarding this clone: Its antigen is unknown.

The protocol was immunoSEQ multiplex PCR, while the TCRdb copy is restricted to in-frame clones and leaves out a portion. The data show some 1 million clones, 65% to 75% seen once. The CDR3 is made up of 13 amino acids. Looked up from germline, CDR1 is SNHLY and CDR2 is FYNNEI. The V end lost 8 bases, the J end lost 4 bases, and 14 bases lay between the germline ends. This chain joins TRBV2 and TRBJ1-2, with a weak D call TRBD1 (6 bases). Source material: memory CD4+ T cells sorted from blood. Sample subset: CD45RA-negative fraction. This receptor was obtained from a man between 18 and 29 years old in good health. This chain's CDR3 is CASLRTGIYGYTF. The CDR3 region has the DNA TGTGCCAGCCTTAGAACAGGGATCTATGGCTACACCTTC.